This T cell receptor (beta chain) was documented in a study of T cells in Graves' hyperthyroidism and ophthalmopathy. Orbital computed tomography and thyroid ultrasound, together with serum TRAb and thyroxine and clinical symptoms, were used for diagnoses. Researchers amplified the TCR beta CDR3 regions from RNA transcripts. The TCR CDR3 was amplified in a first-round RT-PCR using the HTBI primer set. TCRdb redid the calling of the multiplex PCR reads with MiXCR, one entry per CDR3 protein. The sample has about 260,000 distinct CDR3 sequences, 15% to 20% seen once. This clonotype came up many times. The clonotype was recovered from a woman under 30 with Graves' ophthalmopathy. Material for sequencing was blood.

CDR3 coding DNA: TGTGCCAGCAGCTCAGACAGGGTCTCGAGCACTGAAGCTTTCTTT. Its translation is CASSSDRVSSTEAFF. The chain recombines TRBV7-9 with TRBJ1-1; TRBD1 matches 7 bases. The CDR3 totals 15 residues. Germline CDR1 is SEHNR and CDR2 is FQNEAQ (reference sequence). J was trimmed by 4 bases and V by 4 bases; bases with no gene match: 9. Using reference TRBV7-9 and TRBJ1-1 for the parts outside the CDR3, the full variable domain is DTGVSQNPRHKITKRGQNVTFRCDPISEHNRLYWYRQTLGQGPEFLTYFQNEAQLEKSRLLSDRFSAERPKGSFSTLEIQRTEQGDSAMYLCASSSDRVSSTEAFFGQGTRLTVV.